This T cell receptor (beta chain) came from a study of T cell responses to AZD1222 COVID-19 vaccine. Study context: Second-dose groups at about 4 or about 12 weeks were pooled.

In the case of this clone: No antigen is known for it.

Study findings and constraints: After the peak T cell response, and only then, were repertoires sampled. The number of AZD1222 recipients seropositive at baseline was only five to seven. Among the donors, most were white British and more were female, and clonal diversity was possibly underestimated.

TCRdb's copy holds only in-frame clones and misses some; the assay was immunoSEQ multiplex PCR. In the table there are approximately 120,000 clones, 87% of which are singletons. V gave up 8 bases and J gave up 4 bases; unmatched junction bases: 19. This CDR3 is built from 17 residues. Germline V gene data show CDR1 as MDHEN and CDR2 as SYDVKM. Specimen: peripheral blood, collected on day 0 of AZD1222 vaccination. V is TRBV28 and J is TRBJ2-7, with 8 bases matching TRBD1. This TCR was sampled from an adult in good health. CDR3: CASFSERAETGAYEQYF. CDR3 in DNA: TGTGCCAGCTTTAGTGAAAGAGCTGAGACAGGGGCGTACGAGCAGTACTTC.